These 20 T cell receptor beta chains were sequenced from one sample in a study of beta chain features in type 1 diabetes (dated by TCRdb to about 2018). The receptor library was made with the immunoSEQ multiplex PCR assay. The High Capacity cDNA Reverse Transcription Kit was used to reverse transcribe all of the isolated RNA, meaning that expressed TCRB transcripts were what got sequenced. What TCRdb holds here is the immuneACCESS table cut down to in-frame rearrangements. Part of the clones is not present; checked against another copy, under half of the missing clones reflect an unresolved V gene, and the others are unexplained. The sample profile shows 150,000 to 180,000 clones; around 10% of them were found once. The ten biggest clones cover roughly 1.9% of the sample. Sequencing used central memory CD4+ T cells from blood. The receptors come from a man younger than 35 in good health.

This clone is medium-sized (0.01 to 0.1%). The chain couples TRBV14 to TRBJ1-2, with no clear D. The CDR3 has 13 residues. V gave up 0 bases and J gave up 4 bases, with 6 bases separating them. Germline V gives CDR1 SGHDN, CDR2 FVKESK. The DNA of the CDR3 is TGTGCCAGCAGCCAAGACAGTCTCTATGGCTACACCTTC. Residues: CASSQDSLYGYTF.

The genes are TRBV18 and TRBJ1-2, with D perhaps TRBD1 (5 bases). In germline, CDR1 is KGHSH, CDR2 LQKENI. Trimming took 2 bases from V and 4 from J, leaving 11 bases between them. The CDR3 is 14 residues long. This CDR3 reads CASSPRDGSYGYTF. The CDR3 region has the DNA TGTGCCAGCTCACCAAGGGACGGCTCCTATGGCTACACCTTC.

This clone was counted between two and nine times. The CDR3 coding sequence is TGTGCCACCAGCAGAGATGTCCAGTCCTACGAGCAGTACTTC. Protein: CATSRDVQSYEQYF. This chain joins TRBV15 and TRBJ2-7, with D hard to call. Trimming cost V 0 bases and J 1 base, with 7 bases left between them. The CDR3 sequence is 14 residues long. Per germline, CDR1 LNHNV and CDR2 YYDKDF (reference sequence).

The sample holds many counts of this clone. V usage is TRBV5-4 and J usage is TRBJ1-6; D remains ambiguous. The germline V gene has CDR1 SGHNT and CDR2 YYREEE (reference sequence). Trimming pared 1 base from V and 5 bases from J, leaving 10 bases between. CDR3 length equals 15 residues. CDR3 coding DNA: TGTGCCAGCAGCTTGAGCAGTTCCAATAATTCACCCCTCCACTTT. Its protein is CASSLSSSNNSPLHF.

The V and J genes are TRBV4-3 and TRBJ2-1, with 11 bases fitting TRBD2. The CDR3 spans 17 residues. V was clipped by 0 bases and J by 10 bases; unmatched bases: 11. CDR1 is LGHNA, CDR2 YSLEER, per germline. The CDR3 reads CASSQDSGSSGRPEQFF. CDR3 sequence (DNA): TGCGCCAGCAGCCAAGACTCCGGTTCTAGCGGGAGGCCGGAGCAGTTCTTC.

The chain combines TRBV5-6 with TRBJ2-1, with 12 bases that match TRBD2. Losses at the gene ends were 4 bases for V and 3 bases for J; bases not matched to a gene: 2. The CDR3 is 15 residues long. Germline V gene sequence: CDR1 SGHDT, CDR2 YYEEEE. The CDR3 region is CASSGLAGLYNEQFF. CDR3 sequence (DNA): TGTGCCAGCAGCGGACTAGCGGGGCTCTACAATGAGCAGTTCTTC.

This sequence joins TRBV7-8 and TRBJ2-5, with D unresolved. V lost 1 base to trimming and J lost 10 bases, with 7 bases between them. The CDR3 sequence is 11 residues long. CDR1 and CDR2 from the germline V gene are SGHVS and FQNEAQ. This chain's CDR3 is CASSLEAGQYF. CDR3 DNA sequence: TGTGCCAGCAGCTTAGAAGCTGGCCAGTACTTC.

There are a few counts of this clone. The CDR3 coding sequence is TGTGCCATCAGTGGGATTTACAGTGAAGCTTTCTTT. It codes for CAISGIYSEAFF. The rearrangement links TRBV10-3 to TRBJ1-1; no clear D gene. This CDR3 has 12 residues. With 4 bases removed from V and 7 bases from J, the gap between germline ends came to 10 bases. The V gene's germline CDR1 is ENHRY and CDR2 SYGVKD.

The V gene is TRBV28, the J gene TRBJ2-5, with 15 bases identical to TRBD2. Unmatched junction bases numbered 7, after V lost 5 bases and J lost 6 bases. CDR1 and CDR2 (germline): MDHEN, SYDVKM. The CDR3 extends over 16 amino acids. The CDR3 nucleotides are TGTGCCAGCAGTGCCCACGGACTAGCGGGAGGGAAGACCCAGTACTTC. This sequence encodes CASSAHGLAGGKTQYF.

J is TRBJ2-7 and V is TRBV4-2; 12 bases match TRBD1. The CDR3 is 16 residues long. V was clipped by 3 bases and J by 7 bases; unmatched bases: 10. Germline V gene lookup returns CDR1 LGHNA and CDR2 YNFKEQ. The CDR3 bases are TGTGCCAGCAGCCAGGTCGGAGGGGACAGGGGGCGTGAGCAGTACTTC. The encoded protein is CASSQVGGDRGREQYF.

The sample holds a few counts of this clone. The rearrangement joins TRBV2 to TRBJ2-1; D possibly uses TRBD1 or TRBD2 (6 bases each). The CDR3 is 14 residues long. CDR1 and CDR2 (germline): SNHLY, FYNNEI. The V end was cut by 5 bases, the J end by 6 bases, with 14 bases between. CDR3 in amino acids: CASSFYEGGNEQFF. CDR3 in DNA: TGTGCCAGCAGTTTTTACGAGGGGGGCAATGAGCAGTTCTTC. The full variable domain, in which reference TRBV2 and TRBJ2-1 provide the parts outside the CDR3, is EPEVTQTPSHQVTQMGQEVILRCVPISNHLYFYWYRQILGQKVEFLVSFYNNEISEKSEIFDDQFSVERPDGSNFTLKIRSTKLEDSAMYFCASSFYEGGNEQFFGPGTRLTVL.

With respect to this clone: It is likely a read error: a sequence one base away is far more abundant. The chain couples TRBV28 to TRBJ1-4; D unclear. Trimming left V 3 bases short and J 0 bases short, with 8 bases between. Germline-derived CDR1 and CDR2 are MDHEN and SYDVKM. The CDR3 consists of 15 residues. The CDR3 sequence: CASSFTVSTNEKLFF. The CDR3 coding sequence is TGTGCCAGCAGTTTCACAGTGTCAACTAATGAAAAACTGTTTTTT.

This clone was seen a handful of times. The CDR3 DNA sequence: TGTGCCAGCAGCTTAGCGGCTAACGGGAAGACTGAAGCTTTCTTT. Protein product: CASSLAANGKTEAFF. The V and J genes are TRBV7-2 and TRBJ1-1; D unclear. Germline CDR1 SGHTA, CDR2 FQGNSA. CDR3 length: 15 residues. Trimming took off 0 bases at V and 5 bases at J, with 13 bases between the two ends.

The chain joins TRBV2 to TRBJ2-5, with D perhaps assigned TRBD1 or TRBD2 (5 bases each). Trimming shortened V by 6 bases and J by 5 bases, and 13 bases separated the two germline ends. CDR1 and CDR2 from the germline V gene are SNHLY and FYNNEI. The CDR3 loop spans 13 amino acids. CDR3 DNA sequence: TGTGCCAGCAGCCCCCGGGGCGGGGAGACCCAGTACTTC. Encoded protein: CASSPRGGETQYF.

This clone was detected only a few times. This chain connects TRBV4-3 to TRBJ1-4, with D uncertain. The germline V gene encodes CDR1 LGHNA and CDR2 YSLEER. The CDR3 is made up of 12 amino acids. The ends were cut back, 0 bases at V and 8 bases at J, with 4 bases in the middle. The CDR3 protein is CASSQEREKLFF. The CDR3 DNA follows: TGCGCCAGCAGCCAAGAACGAGAAAAACTGTTTTTT.

In its sample, this clone was seen a few times. The chain carries TRBV29-1 and TRBJ1-2; D gene uncertain. The CDR3 covers 13 residues. Germline V gives CDR1 SQVTM, CDR2 ANQGSEA. Trimming stripped 4 bases from V and 3 bases from J, with 12 bases between. The chain's CDR3 is CSVVSGVYYGYTF. CDR3 bases: TGCAGCGTTGTTTCGGGAGTCTACTATGGCTACACCTTC.

This clone has a count of ten or more. This chain links TRBV18 with TRBJ2-7; a weak D match, TRBD1 (5 bases). In germline, CDR1 is KGHSH, CDR2 LQKENI. This CDR3 is 14 amino acids long. V was trimmed by 0 bases and J by 5 bases, leaving 11 bases between them. This CDR3 is CASSPPQGSNEQYF. The CDR3 nucleotides are TGTGCCAGCTCACCACCGCAGGGTAGCAACGAGCAGTACTTC. Using reference TRBV18 and TRBJ2-7 for the parts outside the CDR3, the full variable domain is NAGVMQNPRHLVRRRGQEARLRCSPMKGHSHVYWYRQLPEEGLKFMVYLQKENIIDESGMPKERFSAEFPKEGPSILRIQQVVRGDSAAYFCASSPPQGSNEQYFGPGTRLTVT.

In its sample, this clone was seen a few times. The chain combines TRBV28 with TRBJ2-1; 15 positions agree with TRBD2. The CDR3 length is 17 residues. Per germline, CDR1 MDHEN and CDR2 SYDVKM. V lost 4 bases and J lost 9; bases outside the gene matches: 10. The CDR3 region has the DNA TGTGCCAGCAGTTCAAGGTCTGGGACTAGCGGGAGGATTGAGCAGTTCTTC. It codes for CASSSRSGTSGRIEQFF.

This clone was counted a few times. The J gene is TRBJ2-5, the V gene TRBV6-5; no clear D gene. Per germline, CDR1 MNHEY and CDR2 SVGAGI. This CDR3 has 10 residues. Trimming removed 10 bases at V and 2 bases at J, with 5 bases between. The CDR3 here is CAIGQETQYF. CDR3 nucleotides: TGTGCCATCGGGCAAGAGACCCAGTACTTC.

This chain connects TRBV4-3 to TRBJ1-2, with TRBD1 matching 9 bases. This CDR3 is built from 16 residues. Germline loops: CDR1 LGHNA, CDR2 YSLEER. V trimming: 4 bases; J trimming: 1 base; junction bases outside the gene matches: 7. CDR3 sequence reads: CASSPSPGQGNYGYTF. The CDR3 DNA sequence: TGCGCCAGCAGCCCCTCTCCGGGACAGGGTAACTATGGCTACACCTTC.